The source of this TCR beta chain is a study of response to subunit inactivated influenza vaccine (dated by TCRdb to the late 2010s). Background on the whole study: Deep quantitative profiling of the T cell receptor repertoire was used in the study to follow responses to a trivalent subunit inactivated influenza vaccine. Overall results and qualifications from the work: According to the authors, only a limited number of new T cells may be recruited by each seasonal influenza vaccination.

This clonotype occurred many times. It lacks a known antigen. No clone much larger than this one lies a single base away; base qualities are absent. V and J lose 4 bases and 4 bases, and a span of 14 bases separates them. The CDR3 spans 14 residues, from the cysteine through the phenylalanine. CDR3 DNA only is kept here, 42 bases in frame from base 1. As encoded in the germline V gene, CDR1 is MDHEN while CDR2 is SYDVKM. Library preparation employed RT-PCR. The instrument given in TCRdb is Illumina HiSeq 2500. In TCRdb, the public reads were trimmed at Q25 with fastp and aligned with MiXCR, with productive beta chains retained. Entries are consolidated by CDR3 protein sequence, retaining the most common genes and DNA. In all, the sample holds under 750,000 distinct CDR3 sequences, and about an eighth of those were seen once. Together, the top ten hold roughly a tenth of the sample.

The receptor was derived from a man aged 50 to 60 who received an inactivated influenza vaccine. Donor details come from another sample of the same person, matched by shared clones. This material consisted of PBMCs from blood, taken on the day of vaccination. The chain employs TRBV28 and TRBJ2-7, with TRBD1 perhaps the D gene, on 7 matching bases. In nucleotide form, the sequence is TGTGCCAGCAGTTGGAGGGGGCCCCCATACGAGCAGTACTTC. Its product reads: CASSWRGPPYEQYF. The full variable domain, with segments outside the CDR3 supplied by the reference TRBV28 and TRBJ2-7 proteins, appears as DVKVTQSSRYLVKRTGEKVFLECVQDMDHENMFWYRQDPGLGLRLIYFSYDVKMKEKGDIPEGYSVSREKKERFSLILESASTNQTSMYLCASSWRGPPYEQYFGPGTRLTVT.